Included here is one T cell receptor (beta chain) sequence, with context. Its antigen remains unknown. A CD45RA-negative memory subset and a CD45RA+ naive subset were separated from the CD4+ cells. Sequencing was performed with immunoSEQ multiplex PCR; in TCRdb, only in-frame clones are kept and a portion is missing. The sample holds some 1.5 million clones, roughly 96% seen once. The sample comes from a study of shared clonotypes between healthy human individuals. Study-wide points: Among non-shared clonotypes, generation probabilities were lower than among those shared by all four donors.

The source material was naive CD4+ T cells sorted from blood. Sample subset: CD45RA+ positively selected. The source is a man aged 30 to 45 in good health.

CDR3 sequence reads: CASSQDFGVGKYF. In DNA form, the CDR3 reads TGTGCCAGCAGCCAAGACTTTGGGGTTGGGAAGTACTTC. The rearrangement joins TRBV7-2 to TRBJ2-7; D not resolved. Per the germline V gene, CDR1 is SGHTA and CDR2 is FQGNSA. The CDR3 is 13 amino acids. With 5 bases removed from V and 11 bases from J, the gap between germline ends came to 19 bases.